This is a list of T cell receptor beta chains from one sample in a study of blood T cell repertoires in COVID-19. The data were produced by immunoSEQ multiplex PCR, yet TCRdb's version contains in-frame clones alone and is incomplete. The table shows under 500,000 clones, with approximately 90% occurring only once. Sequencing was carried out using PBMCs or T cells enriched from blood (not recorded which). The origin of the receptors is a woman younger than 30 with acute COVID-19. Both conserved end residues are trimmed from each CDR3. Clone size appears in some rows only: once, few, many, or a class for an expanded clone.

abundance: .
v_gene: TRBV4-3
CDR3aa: ASSRTTGGEQY

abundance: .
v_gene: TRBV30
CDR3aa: AWSDPPLRGPETQY

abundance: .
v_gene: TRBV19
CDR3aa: ASSMPIRTGYNSPLH

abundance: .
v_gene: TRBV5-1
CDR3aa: ASSLGQGVYNEQF

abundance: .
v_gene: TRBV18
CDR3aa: ASSPSERTGDEQF

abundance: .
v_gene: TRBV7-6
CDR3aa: ASSLDWPGGTRAEKLF

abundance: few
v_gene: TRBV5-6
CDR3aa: ASSLLGQRAYEQY

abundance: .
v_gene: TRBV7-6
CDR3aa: ASSLLARIQETQY

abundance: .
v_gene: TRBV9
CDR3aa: ASSAGQGLSNTEAF

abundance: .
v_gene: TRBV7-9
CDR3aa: ASSPIMGKPYEQY

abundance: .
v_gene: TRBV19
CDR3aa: ASSFVAGGYEQY

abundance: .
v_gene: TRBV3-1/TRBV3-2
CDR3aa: ASSFGLNTEAF

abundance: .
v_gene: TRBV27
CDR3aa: ASSETGGRNYGYT

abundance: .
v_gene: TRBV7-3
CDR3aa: ASSSSGGGELF

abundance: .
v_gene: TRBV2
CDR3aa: ASSVLAGRGGETQY

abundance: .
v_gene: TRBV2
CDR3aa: ASSEIGSVETQY

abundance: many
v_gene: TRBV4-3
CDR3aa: ASSQDFIGSGANVLT

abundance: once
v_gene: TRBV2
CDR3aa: ASSGSRGNQPQH

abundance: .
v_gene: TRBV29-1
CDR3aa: SGGSPNTEAF

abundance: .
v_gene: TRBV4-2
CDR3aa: ASSQGTGAANEQF

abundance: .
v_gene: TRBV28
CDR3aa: ASNPSTGGEKLF

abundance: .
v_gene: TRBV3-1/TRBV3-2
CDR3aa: ASSQRDRGIGNTIY

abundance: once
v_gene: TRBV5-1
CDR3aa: ASSPGLSSYNSPLH

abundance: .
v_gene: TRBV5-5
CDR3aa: ASSDEWGVLETQY

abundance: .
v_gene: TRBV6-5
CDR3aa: ASSSTGPNSPLH

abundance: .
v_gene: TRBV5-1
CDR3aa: ASSLTRAANTGELF

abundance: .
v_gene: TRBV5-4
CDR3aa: ASSPRKTSRGGETQY

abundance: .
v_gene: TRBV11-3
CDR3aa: ASSLARGLGNQPQH

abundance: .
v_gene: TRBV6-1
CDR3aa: ASSEAKLSGNTIY

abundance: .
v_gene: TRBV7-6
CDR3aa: ASSSRLAGYDTQY

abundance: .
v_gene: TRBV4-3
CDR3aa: ASSRGHQETQY

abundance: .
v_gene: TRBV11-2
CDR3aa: ASSPPTSTDTQY

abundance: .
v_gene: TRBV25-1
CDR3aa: ASSATREQY

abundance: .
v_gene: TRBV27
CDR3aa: ASSDIKKTGGLNQPQH

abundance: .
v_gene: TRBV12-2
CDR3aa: ASRLTGFSYNSPLH

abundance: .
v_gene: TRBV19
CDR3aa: ASGGTGDTGELF

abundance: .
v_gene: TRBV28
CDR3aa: ASSFGSSYEQY

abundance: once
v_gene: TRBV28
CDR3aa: ASSLAPGVGQPQH

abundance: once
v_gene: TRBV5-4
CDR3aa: ASSWPGLQETQY

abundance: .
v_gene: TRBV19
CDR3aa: ASSVRDRNYEQY

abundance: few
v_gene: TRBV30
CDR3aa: AWRVYQREREEQY

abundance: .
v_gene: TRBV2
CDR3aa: ASSSRNTGELF

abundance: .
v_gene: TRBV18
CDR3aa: ASSRDGSGDSNQPQH

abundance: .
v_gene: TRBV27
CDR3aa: ASRGGAGLSTDGYT

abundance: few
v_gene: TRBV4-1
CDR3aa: ASRRSGGALDTQY

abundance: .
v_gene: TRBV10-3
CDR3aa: AISSDPGNEQF

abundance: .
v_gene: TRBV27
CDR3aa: ASSFTGGSDEQY

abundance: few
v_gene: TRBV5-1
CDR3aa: ASSLESVNEKLF

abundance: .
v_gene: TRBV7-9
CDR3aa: ASSLSPRGQGTSSQPQH

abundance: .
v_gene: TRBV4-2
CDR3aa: ASSIDLGGFYEQY

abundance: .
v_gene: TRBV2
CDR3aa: ASTGEGGYGNTIY

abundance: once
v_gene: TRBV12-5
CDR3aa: ASGIPRTGGYNEQF

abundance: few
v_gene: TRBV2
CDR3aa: ASTRNRRTNTEAF

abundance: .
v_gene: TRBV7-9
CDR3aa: ASSFVGLAGQETQY

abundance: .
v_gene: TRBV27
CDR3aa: ATSGSGGYT

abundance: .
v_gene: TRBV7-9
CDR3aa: ASSSVGSGYGYT

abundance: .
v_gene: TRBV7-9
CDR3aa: ASSETGGLY